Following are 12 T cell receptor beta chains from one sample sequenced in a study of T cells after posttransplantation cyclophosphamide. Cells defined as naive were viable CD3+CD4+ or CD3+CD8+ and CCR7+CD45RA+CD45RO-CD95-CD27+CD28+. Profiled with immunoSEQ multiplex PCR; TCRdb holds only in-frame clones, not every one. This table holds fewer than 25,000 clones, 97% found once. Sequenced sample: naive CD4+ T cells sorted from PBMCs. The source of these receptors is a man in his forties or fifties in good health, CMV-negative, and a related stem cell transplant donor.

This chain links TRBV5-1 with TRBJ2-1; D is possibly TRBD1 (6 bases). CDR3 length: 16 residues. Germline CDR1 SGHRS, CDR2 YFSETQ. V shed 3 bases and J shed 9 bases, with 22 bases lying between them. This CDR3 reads CASSWGRTMNTGEQFF. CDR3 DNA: TGCGCCAGCAGCTGGGGGCGGACGATGAATACGGGTGAGCAGTTCTTC.

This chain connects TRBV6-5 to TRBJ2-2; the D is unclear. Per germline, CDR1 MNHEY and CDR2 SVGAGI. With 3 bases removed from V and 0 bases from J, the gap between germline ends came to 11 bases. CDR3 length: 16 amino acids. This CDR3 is CASSYLTPPNTGELFF. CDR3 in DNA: TGTGCCAGCAGTTATCTGACACCACCGAACACCGGGGAGCTGTTTTTT.

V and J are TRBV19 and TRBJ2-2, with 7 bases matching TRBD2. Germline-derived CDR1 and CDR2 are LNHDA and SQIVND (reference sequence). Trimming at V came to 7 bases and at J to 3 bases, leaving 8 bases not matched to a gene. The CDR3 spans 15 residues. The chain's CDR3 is CASTRERGDTGELFF. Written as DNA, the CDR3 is TGTGCCAGTACGCGTGAACGGGGGGACACCGGGGAGCTGTTTTTT.

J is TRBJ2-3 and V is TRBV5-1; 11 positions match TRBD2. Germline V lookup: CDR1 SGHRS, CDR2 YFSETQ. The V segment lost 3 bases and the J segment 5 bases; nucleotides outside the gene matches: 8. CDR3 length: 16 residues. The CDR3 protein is CASSSFIAGGQDTQYF. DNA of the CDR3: TGCGCCAGCAGCTCCTTTATAGCGGGAGGGCAAGATACGCAGTATTTT. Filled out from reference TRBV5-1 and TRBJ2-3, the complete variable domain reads KAGVTQTPRYLIKTRGQQVTLSCSPISGHRSVSWYQQTPGQGLQFLFEYFSETQRNKGNFPGRFSGRQFSNSRSEMNVSTLELGDSALYLCASSSFIAGGQDTQYFGPGTRLTVL.

The CDR3, as DNA: TGCGCCAGCAGTGAGAGAGGGCGTGGGCTCTGCCGCTACGAGCAGTACTTC. The encoded protein is CASSERGRGLCRYEQYF. This chain links TRBV10-1 with TRBJ2-7; D is perhaps TRBD2 (5 bases). Germline assignment: CDR1 WNHNN and CDR2 SYGVQD (reference sequence). This CDR3 spans 17 amino acids. V lost 2 bases and J lost 3, with 20 bases in between.

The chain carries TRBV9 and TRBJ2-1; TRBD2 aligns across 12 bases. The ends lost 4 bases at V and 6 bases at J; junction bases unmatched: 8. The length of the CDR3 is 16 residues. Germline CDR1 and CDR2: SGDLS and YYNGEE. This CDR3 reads CASSTLAGGSGNEQFF. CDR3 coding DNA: TGTGCCAGCAGCACCCTAGCGGGGGGGTCCGGCAATGAGCAGTTCTTC.

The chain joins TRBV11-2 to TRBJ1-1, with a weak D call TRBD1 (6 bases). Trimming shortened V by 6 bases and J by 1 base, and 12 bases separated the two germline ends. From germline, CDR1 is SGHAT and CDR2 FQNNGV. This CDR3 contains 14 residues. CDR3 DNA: TGTGCCAGCAGACGGGAAGGGGGGAACACTGAAGCTTTCTTT. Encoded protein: CASRREGGNTEAFF.

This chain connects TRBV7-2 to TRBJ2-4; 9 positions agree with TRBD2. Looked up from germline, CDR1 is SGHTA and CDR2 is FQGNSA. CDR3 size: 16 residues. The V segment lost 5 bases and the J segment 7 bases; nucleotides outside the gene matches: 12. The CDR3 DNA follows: TGTGCCAGCAGCCCCGAGGTCGTAGCGGGAGATAACATTCAGTACTTC. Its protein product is CASSPEVVAGDNIQYF.

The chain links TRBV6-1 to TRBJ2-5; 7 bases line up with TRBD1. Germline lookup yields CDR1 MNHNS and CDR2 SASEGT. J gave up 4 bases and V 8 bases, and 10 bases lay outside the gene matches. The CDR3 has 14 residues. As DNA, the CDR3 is TGTGCCAGCGAGCGGATTGGACAGGTAGAGACCCAGTACTTC. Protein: CASERIGQVETQYF.

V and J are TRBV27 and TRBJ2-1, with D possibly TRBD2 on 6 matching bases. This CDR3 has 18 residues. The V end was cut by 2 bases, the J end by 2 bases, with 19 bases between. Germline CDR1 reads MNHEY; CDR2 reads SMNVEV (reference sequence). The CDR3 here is CASSLPSTPGLPYNEQFF. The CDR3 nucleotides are TGTGCCAGCAGTTTACCTTCTACCCCGGGACTGCCCTACAATGAGCAGTTCTTC.

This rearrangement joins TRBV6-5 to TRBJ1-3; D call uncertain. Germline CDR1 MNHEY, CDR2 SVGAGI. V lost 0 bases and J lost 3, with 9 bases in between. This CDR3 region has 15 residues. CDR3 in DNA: TGTGCCAGCAGTTACTCTTTCCAGATTGGAAACACCATATATTTT. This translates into CASSYSFQIGNTIYF.

CDR3 nucleotide sequence: TGTGCCATCAACCCGGGACAGGGTAATTCACCCCTCCACTTT. This encodes CAINPGQGNSPLHF. The V call is TRBV10-3, the J call TRBJ1-6; 9 bases are shared with TRBD1. J gave up 6 bases and V 7 bases, and 4 bases lay outside the gene matches. The germline V gene encodes CDR1 ENHRY and CDR2 SYGVKD. The CDR3 runs 14 residues.